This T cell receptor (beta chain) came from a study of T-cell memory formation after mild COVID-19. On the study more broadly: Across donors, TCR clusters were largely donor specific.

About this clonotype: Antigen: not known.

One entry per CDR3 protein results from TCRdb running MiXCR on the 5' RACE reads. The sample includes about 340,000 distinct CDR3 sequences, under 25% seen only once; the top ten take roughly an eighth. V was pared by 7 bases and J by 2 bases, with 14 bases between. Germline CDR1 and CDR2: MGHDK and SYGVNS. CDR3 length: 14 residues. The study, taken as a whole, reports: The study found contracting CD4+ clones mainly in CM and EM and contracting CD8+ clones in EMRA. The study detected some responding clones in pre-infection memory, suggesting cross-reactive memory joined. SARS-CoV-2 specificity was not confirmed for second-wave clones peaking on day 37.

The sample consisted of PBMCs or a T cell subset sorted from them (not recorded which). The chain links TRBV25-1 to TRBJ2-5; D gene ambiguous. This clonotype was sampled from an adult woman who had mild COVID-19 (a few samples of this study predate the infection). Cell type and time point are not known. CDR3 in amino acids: CASTPAVGQETQYF. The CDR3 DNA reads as TGTGCCAGCACCCCCGCAGTGGGACAAGAGACCCAGTACTTC. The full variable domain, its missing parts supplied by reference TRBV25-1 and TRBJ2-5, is EADIYQTPRYLVIGTGKKITLECSQTMGHDKMYWYQQDPGMELHLIHYSYGVNSTEKGDLSSESTVSRIRTEHFPLTLESARPSHTSQYLCASTPAVGQETQYFGPGTRLLVL.